These 18 T cell receptor beta chains were all obtained from the same sample, sequenced in a study of beta chain features in type 1 diabetes. Antigen specificity for these receptors is unknown. Overall study results and limits: Shortening of TCRB CDR3s, moderate but significant, appeared in all four CD4+ subsets of Type 1 diabetes patients.

Reverse transcribing all isolated RNA meant expressed TCRB transcripts were sequenced. TCRdb keeps only in-frame clones here, not all; method: immunoSEQ multiplex PCR. This sample has 680,000 or so clones, with roughly 12% found just once. The sequencing sample was made of naive CD4+ T cells from blood. All receptors come from a man younger than 35 with type 1 diabetes.

This clone has a handful of counts. J is TRBJ2-7 and V is TRBV7-2; the match to TRBD1 covers 7 bases. The J segment lost 9 bases and the V segment lost 5 bases, leaving 16 bases of the junction unmatched. The CDR3 length is 15 residues. The germline gives CDR1 SGHTA, CDR2 FQGNSA. The CDR3 DNA follows: TGTGCCAGCAGCGATCGACAGGGAATGGCACCAAGGCAGTACTTC. Its protein is CASSDRQGMAPRQYF.

In its sample, this clone was seen a few times. The chain employs TRBV11-2 and TRBJ2-7; D might be TRBD1 (5 bases). Germline V CDR1 and CDR2: SGHAT, FQNNGV. This CDR3 has 14 residues. Trimming cost V 5 bases and J 1 base, with 12 bases left between them. CDR3 loop: CASSLRQPSYEQYF. The CDR3 coding sequence is TGTGCCAGCAGCCTTCGACAGCCATCCTACGAGCAGTACTTC.

Comments on this clone: Distinct nucleotide sequences in the sample also encode this CDR3. The chain joins TRBV18 to TRBJ2-5; D gene unclear. The germline V and J ends were trimmed by 1 base and 1 base, with 1 base remaining between them. From germline, CDR1 is KGHSH and CDR2 LQKENI. The CDR3 has 12 amino acids. Here the CDR3 reads CASSPLQETQYF. CDR3 nucleotides: TGTGCCAGCTCACCACTCCAAGAGACCCAGTACTTC.

This chain links TRBV4-1 with TRBJ2-7; 7 bases agree with TRBD1. Germline V gene lookup returns CDR1 MGHRA and CDR2 YSYEKL. V lost 0 bases and J lost 4; bases outside the gene matches: 3. The CDR3 has 14 amino acids. The CDR3 loop is CASSQDRGSYEQYF. The CDR3 bases are TGCGCCAGCAGCCAAGACAGGGGGTCTTACGAGCAGTACTTC.

The sample holds a few counts of this clone. The chain uses TRBV7-2 and TRBJ2-1, with D maybe TRBD2 (5 bases). CDR1 is SGHTA and CDR2 is FQGNSA in the germline V gene. With 6 bases removed from V and 7 bases from J, the gap between germline ends came to 7 bases. CDR3 length: 11 residues. In nucleotides, the CDR3 is TGTGCCAGCAGGTCGGGGAATGAGCAGTTCTTC. Its translation: CASRSGNEQFF.

There are a few counts of this clone. The chain has TRBV20-1 and TRBJ2-1; unclear D gene. V was clipped by 1 base and J by 10 bases, with 8 bases between them. Looked up from germline, CDR1 is DFQATT and CDR2 is SNEGSKA (reference sequence). The CDR3 extends over 11 amino acids. The CDR3 DNA is TGCAGTGCTAGAGGGGCCGAGGAGCAGTTCTTC. Translated: CSARGAEEQFF.

The V call is TRBV28, the J call TRBJ2-5; D is ambiguous. CDR1 and CDR2 (germline): MDHEN, SYDVKM. The ends were cut back, 3 bases at V and 7 bases at J, with 9 bases in the middle. The CDR3 runs 12 residues. CDR3 protein: CASSFRTGTQYF. CDR3 DNA sequence: TGTGCCAGCAGTTTCAGAACCGGGACCCAGTACTTC.

CDR3 sequence: CAWSVSWVSNQPQHF. CDR3 coding DNA: TGTGCCTGGAGTGTGTCCTGGGTTAGCAATCAGCCCCAGCATTTT. The V gene is TRBV30, the J gene TRBJ1-5; D is undetermined. Deletions cut 0 bases from V and 0 bases from J, with 9 bases between. Germline CDR1 is GTSNPN and CDR2 is SVGIG (reference sequence). CDR3 length: 15 residues.

This clone came up a few times. The gene calls are TRBV6-5 and TRBJ2-7, with D perhaps matching TRBD1 (6 bases). The CDR3 runs 14 residues. V was trimmed by 7 bases and J by 1 base, leaving 14 bases between them. Germline V CDR1 and CDR2: MNHEY, SVGAGI. The CDR3, as DNA: TGTGCCAGCATAAGGGGGATCGGTTCCTACGAGCAGTACTTC. It encodes CASIRGIGSYEQYF.

This clone turned up a few times. V is TRBV6-1 and J is TRBJ1-2; D is perhaps TRBD1 (6 bases). Germline CDR1 reads MNHNS; CDR2 reads SASEGT. Trimming shortened V by 11 bases and J by 5 bases, and 18 bases separated the two germline ends. This CDR3 spans 13 amino acids. The CDR3 DNA sequence: TGTGCCGGCAAACCGGGACAAAATTATGGCTACACCTTC. Its translation: CAGKPGQNYGYTF.

This chain links TRBV30 with TRBJ2-7; the match to TRBD2 covers 9 bases. J lost 0 bases, V lost 3 bases, and 9 bases had no gene match. Germline CDR1 is GTSNPN and CDR2 is SVGIG (reference sequence). The CDR3 runs 16 residues. CDR3 residues: CAWRIAGASSSYEQYF. CDR3 nucleotides: TGTGCCTGGAGGATAGCGGGGGCCTCAAGCTCCTACGAGCAGTACTTC.

The chain recombines TRBV19 with TRBJ1-3; D is possibly TRBD1 (5 bases). Germline V lookup: CDR1 LNHDA, CDR2 SQIVND (reference sequence). CDR3 length: 16 residues. Trimming stripped 5 bases from V and 0 bases from J, with 14 bases between. This chain's CDR3 is CASSPFRQSSGNTIYF. The CDR3 nucleotides are TGTGCCAGTAGTCCCTTTCGACAGAGCTCTGGAAACACCATATATTTT. Together with reference TRBV19 and TRBJ1-3, the CDR3 gives the full variable domain: DGGITQSPKYLFRKEGQNVTLSCEQNLNHDAMYWYRQDPGQGLRLIYYSQIVNDFQKGDIAEGYSVSREKKESFPLTVTSAQKNPTAFYLCASSPFRQSSGNTIYFGEGSWLTVV.

The chain has TRBV6-5 and TRBJ1-2, with D unclear. Germline values: CDR1 MNHEY, CDR2 SVGAGI. V lost 6 bases, J lost 0 bases, and 14 bases lay in between. The CDR3 length is 15 residues. CDR3 sequence: CASRGVVSPNYGYTF. CDR3 in DNA: TGTGCCAGCAGAGGTGTAGTAAGTCCTAACTATGGCTACACCTTC.

This sequence joins TRBV28 and TRBJ1-2; D ambiguous. The CDR3 covers 13 residues. The germline V and J ends were trimmed by 1 base and 8 bases, with 11 bases remaining between them. Germline CDR1 is MDHEN and CDR2 is SYDVKM. The CDR3 loop is CASSLSLQWGYTF. CDR3 DNA: TGTGCCAGCAGTTTATCCCTTCAGTGGGGCTACACCTTC.

The chain employs TRBV30 and TRBJ1-2; 7 bases line up with TRBD1. Germline V gene lookup returns CDR1 GTSNPN and CDR2 SVGIG (reference sequence). CDR3 length: 13 residues. V lost 5 bases and J lost 7; bases outside the gene matches: 10. This CDR3 is CAWVWDRSSGYTF. CDR3 DNA sequence: TGTGCCTGGGTATGGGACAGATCGAGTGGCTACACCTTC.

A few counts support this clone. The genes are TRBV28 and TRBJ2-7; tentatively, D is TRBD2 (6 bases). Germline lookup yields CDR1 MDHEN and CDR2 SYDVKM. Trimming shortened V by 5 bases and J by 9 bases, and 14 bases separated the two germline ends. The CDR3 spans 12 residues. CDR3 DNA sequence: TGTGCCAGCAGTAGGAGGGGTACGGGGCAGTACTTC. This codes for CASSRRGTGQYF.

This clone showed up just a few times. The V gene is TRBV30, the J gene TRBJ2-7, with D tentatively TRBD1 (6 bases). Germline lookup yields CDR1 GTSNPN and CDR2 SVGIG (reference sequence). V was trimmed by 3 bases and J by 6 bases, leaving 12 bases between them. This CDR3 is built from 12 residues. The CDR3 DNA follows: TGTGCCTGGAGCATAGGGGGAACCGAGCAGTACTTC. This encodes CAWSIGGTEQYF.

This clone has just a few counts. The rearrangement links TRBV14 to TRBJ2-1, with TRBD2 matching 11 bases. The CDR3 has 16 residues. CDR1 and CDR2 (germline): SGHDN, FVKESK. Trimming cost V 9 bases and J 0 bases; bases outside gene matches: 7. The CDR3 coding sequence is TGTGCCAGAGGGACTAGCGGCCCTAGCTCCTACAATGAGCAGTTCTTC. Its translation is CARGTSGPSSYNEQFF.